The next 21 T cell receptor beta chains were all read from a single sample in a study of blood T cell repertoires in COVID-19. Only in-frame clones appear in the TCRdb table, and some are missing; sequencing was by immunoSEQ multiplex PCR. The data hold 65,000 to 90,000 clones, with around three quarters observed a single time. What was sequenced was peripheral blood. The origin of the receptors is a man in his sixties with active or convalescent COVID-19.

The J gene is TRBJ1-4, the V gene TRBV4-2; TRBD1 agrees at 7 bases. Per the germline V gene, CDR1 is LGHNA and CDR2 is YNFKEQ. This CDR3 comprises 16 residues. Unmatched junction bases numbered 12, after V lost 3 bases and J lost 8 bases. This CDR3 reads CASSQAPTGEEEKLFF. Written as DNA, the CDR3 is TGTGCCAGCAGCCAGGCTCCCACAGGGGAAGAAGAAAAACTGTTTTTT.

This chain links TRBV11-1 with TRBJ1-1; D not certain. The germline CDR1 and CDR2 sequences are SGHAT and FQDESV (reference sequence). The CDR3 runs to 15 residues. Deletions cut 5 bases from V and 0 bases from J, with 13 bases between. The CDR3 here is CASSLDTFMNTEAFF. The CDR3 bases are TGTGCCAGCAGCCTCGACACTTTTATGAACACTGAAGCTTTCTTT.

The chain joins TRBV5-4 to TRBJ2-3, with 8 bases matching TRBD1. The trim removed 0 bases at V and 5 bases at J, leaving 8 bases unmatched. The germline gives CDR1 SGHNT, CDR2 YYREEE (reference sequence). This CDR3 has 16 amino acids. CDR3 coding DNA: TGTGCCAGCAGCTTGGACCCAGGGGGCAGTGGAGATACGCAGTATTTT. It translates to CASSLDPGGSGDTQYF.

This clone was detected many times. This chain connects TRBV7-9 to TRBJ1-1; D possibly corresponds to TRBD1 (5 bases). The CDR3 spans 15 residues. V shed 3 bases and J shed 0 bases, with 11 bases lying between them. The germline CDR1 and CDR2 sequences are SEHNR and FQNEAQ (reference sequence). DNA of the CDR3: TGTGCCAGCAGCTTCAGGGCTAACATGAACACTGAAGCTTTCTTT. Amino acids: CASSFRANMNTEAFF.

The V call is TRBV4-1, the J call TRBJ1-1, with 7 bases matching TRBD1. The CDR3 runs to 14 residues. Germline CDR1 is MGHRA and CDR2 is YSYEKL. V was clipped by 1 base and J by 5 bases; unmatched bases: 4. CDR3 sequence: CASSQVTGETEAFF. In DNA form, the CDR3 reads TGCGCCAGCAGCCAAGTCACAGGGGAGACTGAAGCTTTCTTT.

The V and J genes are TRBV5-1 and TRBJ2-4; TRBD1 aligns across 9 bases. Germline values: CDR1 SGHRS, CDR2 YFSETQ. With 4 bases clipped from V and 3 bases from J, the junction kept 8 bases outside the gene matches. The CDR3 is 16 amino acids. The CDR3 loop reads CASSSLTGGVKNIQYF. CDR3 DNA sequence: TGCGCCAGCAGCAGTCTAACAGGGGGCGTCAAAAACATTCAGTACTTC.

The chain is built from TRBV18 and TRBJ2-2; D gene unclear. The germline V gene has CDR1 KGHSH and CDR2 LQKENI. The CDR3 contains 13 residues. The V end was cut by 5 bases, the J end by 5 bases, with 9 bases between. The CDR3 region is CASSSSGTGELFF. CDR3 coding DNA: TGTGCCAGCTCATCCAGTGGTACCGGGGAGCTGTTTTTT.

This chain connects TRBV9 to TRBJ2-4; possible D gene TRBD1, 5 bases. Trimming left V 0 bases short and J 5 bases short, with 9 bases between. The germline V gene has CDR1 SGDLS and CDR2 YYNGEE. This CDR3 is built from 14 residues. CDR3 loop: CASSVDPRENIQYF. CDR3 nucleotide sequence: TGTGCCAGCAGCGTAGATCCCAGGGAAAACATTCAGTACTTC.

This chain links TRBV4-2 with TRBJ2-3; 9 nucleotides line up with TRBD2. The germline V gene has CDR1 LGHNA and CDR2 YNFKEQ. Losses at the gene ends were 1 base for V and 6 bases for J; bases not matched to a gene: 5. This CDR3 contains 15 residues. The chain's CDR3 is CASSQGGTSSDTQYF. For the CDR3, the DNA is TGTGCCAGCAGCCAAGGGGGGACTAGCTCGGATACGCAGTATTTT.

CDR3 nucleotide sequence: TGTGCCAGCAGCCACTCACGCGGGGTAGTCGGAGAGACCCAGTACTTC. Amino acid sequence: CASSHSRGVVGETQYF. The rearrangement joins TRBV3-1 (or the pseudogene TRBV3-2) to TRBJ2-5; D may be TRBD2 (6 bases). This CDR3 has 16 amino acids. The V end was cut by 3 bases, the J end by 4 bases, with 18 bases between. Germline lookup yields CDR1 LGHDT and CDR2 YNNKEL (reference sequence).

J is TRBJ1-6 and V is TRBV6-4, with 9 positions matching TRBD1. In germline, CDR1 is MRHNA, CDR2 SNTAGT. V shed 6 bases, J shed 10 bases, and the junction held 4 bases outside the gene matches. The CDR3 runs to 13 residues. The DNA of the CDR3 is TGTGCCAGCAGCGAGGACAGGGGATCACCCCTCCACTTT. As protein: CASSEDRGSPLHF.

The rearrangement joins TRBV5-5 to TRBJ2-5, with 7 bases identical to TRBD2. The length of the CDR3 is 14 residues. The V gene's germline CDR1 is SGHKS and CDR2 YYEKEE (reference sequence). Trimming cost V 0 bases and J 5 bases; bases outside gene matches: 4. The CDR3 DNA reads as TGTGCCAGCAGCTTGGGACTAGCTGGGGAGACCCAGTACTTC. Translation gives CASSLGLAGETQYF.

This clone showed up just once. The DNA for the CDR3 is TGTGCCAGCAGCGTAGGGGGGGGCTTCTCCTACAATGAGCAGTTCTTC. This sequence encodes CASSVGGGFSYNEQFF. The gene calls are TRBV9 and TRBJ2-1, with TRBD2 as a possible D gene (7 bases). The CDR3 has 16 residues. V dropped 0 bases and J dropped 0 bases, with 10 bases sitting between them. CDR1 SGDLS and CDR2 YYNGEE come from the germline V gene.

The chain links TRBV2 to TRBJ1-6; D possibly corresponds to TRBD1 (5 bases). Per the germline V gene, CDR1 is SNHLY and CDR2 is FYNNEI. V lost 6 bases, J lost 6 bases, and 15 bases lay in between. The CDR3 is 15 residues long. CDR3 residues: CASRGLTDFNSPLHF. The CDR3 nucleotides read TGTGCCAGCAGGGGATTGACAGATTTTAATTCACCCCTCCACTTT.

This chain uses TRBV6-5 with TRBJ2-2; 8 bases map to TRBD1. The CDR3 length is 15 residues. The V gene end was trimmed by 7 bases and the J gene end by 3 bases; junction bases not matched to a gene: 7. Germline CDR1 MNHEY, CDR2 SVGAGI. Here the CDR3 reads CASNPGTGYTGELFF. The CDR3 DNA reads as TGTGCCAGCAATCCCGGGACAGGTTACACCGGGGAGCTGTTTTTT.

In DNA form, the CDR3 reads TGTGCCAGCAGCTCGACAGGGGGCCGTTACGAGCAGTACTTC. It yields the protein CASSSTGGRYEQYF. The V gene is TRBV7-2, the J gene TRBJ2-7; 10 bases agree with TRBD1. Germline CDR1 is SGHTA and CDR2 is FQGNSA. J was trimmed by 4 bases and V by 4 bases; bases with no gene match: 4. The CDR3 has 14 residues.

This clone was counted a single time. The CDR3 bases are TGTGCCAGCAGTGTGGGGCAGGGTCCTGGGAATGAGCAGTTCTTC. This translates into CASSVGQGPGNEQFF. The V call is TRBV28, the J call TRBJ2-1; D is possibly TRBD1 (5 bases). This CDR3 has 15 residues. Trimming left V 5 bases short and J 7 bases short, with 18 bases between. Germline V lookup: CDR1 MDHEN, CDR2 SYDVKM.

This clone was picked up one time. CDR3 sequence (DNA): TGTGCCCAAGAGGGGACAGGCCCCTACGAGCAGTACTTC. Protein product: CAQEGTGPYEQYF. The chain joins TRBV28 to TRBJ2-7, with TRBD1 identical over 8 bases. Germline lookup yields CDR1 MDHEN and CDR2 SYDVKM. This CDR3 comprises 13 residues. Losses at the gene ends were 11 bases for V and 2 bases for J; bases not matched to a gene: 8.

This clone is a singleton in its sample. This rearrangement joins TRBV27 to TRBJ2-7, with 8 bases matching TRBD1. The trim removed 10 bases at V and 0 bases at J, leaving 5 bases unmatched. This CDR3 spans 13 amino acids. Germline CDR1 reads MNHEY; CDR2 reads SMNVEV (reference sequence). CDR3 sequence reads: CATAGTGSYEQYF. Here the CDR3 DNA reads TGTGCCACCGCTGGGACAGGCTCCTACGAGCAGTACTTC.

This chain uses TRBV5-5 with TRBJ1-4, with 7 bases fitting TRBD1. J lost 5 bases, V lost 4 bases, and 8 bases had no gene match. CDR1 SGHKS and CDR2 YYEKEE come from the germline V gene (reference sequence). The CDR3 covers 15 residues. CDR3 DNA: TGTGCCAGCAGCACCCTGACAGGGCCCAATGAAAAACTGTTTTTT. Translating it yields CASSTLTGPNEKLFF.

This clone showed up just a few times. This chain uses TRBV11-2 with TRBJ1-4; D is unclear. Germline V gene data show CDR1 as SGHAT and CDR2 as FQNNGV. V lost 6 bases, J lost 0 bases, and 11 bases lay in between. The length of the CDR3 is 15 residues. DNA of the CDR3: TGTGCCAGCAGTTTTCATTTTGCAACTAATGAAAAACTGTTTTTT. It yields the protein CASSFHFATNEKLFF.